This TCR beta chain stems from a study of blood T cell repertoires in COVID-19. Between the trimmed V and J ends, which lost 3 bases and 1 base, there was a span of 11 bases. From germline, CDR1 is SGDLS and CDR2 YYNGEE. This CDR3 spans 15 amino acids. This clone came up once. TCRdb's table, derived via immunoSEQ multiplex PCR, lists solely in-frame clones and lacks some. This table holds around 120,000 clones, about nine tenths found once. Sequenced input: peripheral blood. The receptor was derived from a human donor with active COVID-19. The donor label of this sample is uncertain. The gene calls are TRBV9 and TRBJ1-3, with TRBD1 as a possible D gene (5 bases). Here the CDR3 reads CASSEGPLSGNTIYF. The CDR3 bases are TGTGCCAGCAGCGAGGGGCCCTTATCTGGAAACACCATATATTTT.